Below, 23 T cell receptor beta chains from the same sample are listed, as sequenced in a study of breast tumors, draining lymph nodes, adjacent tissues. Breast cancer patients provided tissue from their axillary draining lymph nodes. Using its own MiXCR run on the multiplex PCR reads, TCRdb lists one record per CDR3 protein. The sample holds around 120,000 distinct CDR3 sequences, 15% to 20% seen once. Sample: axillary lymph node tissue. These TCRs come from a female donor with breast cancer. Some clones in this sample may be carry-over from other donors' samples.

The table lists this clonotype with many counts. The genes are TRBV3-1 and TRBJ2-7; 7 bases align to TRBD2. CDR1 and CDR2 (germline): LGHDT, YNNKEL (reference sequence). The ends lost 4 bases at V and 2 bases at J; junction bases unmatched: 11. The CDR3 is made up of 16 amino acids. Here the CDR3 DNA reads TGTGCCAGCAGCCCCTTCAGCGGGACGGACCCCTACGAGCAGTACTTC. Translation: CASSPFSGTDPYEQYF.

The chain links TRBV28 to TRBJ2-1; 8 bases map to TRBD1. V shed 7 bases and J 10 bases; nucleotides not matched to a gene: 9. The CDR3 is 13 residues long. Germline V gene lookup returns CDR1 MDHEN and CDR2 SYDVKM. CDR3 residues: CASTTQGAWEQFF. The CDR3 region has the DNA TGTGCCAGCACCACCCAGGGGGCTTGGGAGCAGTTCTTC.

About this clonotype itself: An end of the junction does not agree with germline; a read error may underlie this. The V and J genes are TRBV5-5 and TRBJ1-3; no clear D. The CDR3 is 16 amino acids. CDR1 is SGHKS, CDR2 YYEKEE, per germline (reference sequence). CDR3 residues: CASSPVAGRSANTIYF. The CDR3, as DNA: TGTGCCAGCAGTCCGGTAGCCGGGCGCTCTGCAAACACCATATATTTT.

There are many counts of this clonotype. The V and J genes are TRBV3-1 and TRBJ2-3; D may be TRBD1 (5 bases). The CDR3 spans 14 residues. With 1 base removed from V and 3 bases from J, the gap between germline ends came to 8 bases. The V gene's germline CDR1 is LGHDT and CDR2 YNNKEL (reference sequence). CDR3 sequence reads: CASSQGTPTDTQYF. DNA of the CDR3: TGTGCCAGCAGCCAAGGGACACCGACAGATACGCAGTATTTT.

This clonotype was seen repeatedly, ten times or more. The gene calls are TRBV11-2 and TRBJ2-1; possible D gene TRBD1, 5 bases. V lost 2 bases, J lost 6 bases, and 14 bases lay in between. The CDR3 is 15 residues long. Germline CDR1 is SGHAT and CDR2 is FQNNGV. This CDR3 reads CASSLRVGEFNEQFF. The CDR3 DNA is TGTGCCAGCAGCTTACGGGTAGGGGAATTCAATGAGCAGTTCTTC. Together with reference TRBV11-2 and TRBJ2-1, the CDR3 gives the full variable domain: EAGVAQSPRYKIIEKRQSVAFWCNPISGHATLYWYQQILGQGPKLLIQFQNNGVVDDSQLPKDRFSAERLKGVDSTLKIQPAKLEDSAVYLCASSLRVGEFNEQFFGPGTRLTVL.

Many counts were recorded for this clonotype. This chain connects TRBV5-1 to TRBJ2-5, with 9 positions matching TRBD1. The CDR3 spans 18 residues. Germline CDR1 reads SGHRS; CDR2 reads YFSETQ. J was trimmed by 1 base and V by 4 bases; bases with no gene match: 14. The DNA of the CDR3 is TGCGCCAGCAGCAACGCGGGACAGGGTAGACCCCTCCAAGAGACCCAGTACTTC. Translating gives CASSNAGQGRPLQETQYF.

Many counts were recorded for this clonotype. The chain recombines TRBV6-2 or TRBV6-3 with TRBJ2-5; 11 bases fit TRBD2. This CDR3 contains 15 residues. The trim removed 7 bases at V and 3 bases at J, leaving 7 bases unmatched. CDR1 and CDR2 (germline): MNHEY, SVGEGT. The CDR3 DNA sequence: TGTGCCAGCACTCCTGGGGGACTAGCGGAAGAGACCCAGTACTTC. It encodes CASTPGGLAEETQYF.

In the case of this clonotype: A much bigger clone sits one base away, suggesting this may be a read error. The V gene is TRBV20-1, the J gene TRBJ2-4; 13 positions match TRBD2. Germline V gives CDR1 DFQATT, CDR2 SNEGSKA (reference sequence). The CDR3 totals 13 residues. This CDR3 is CSARTSGGNIRYF. As DNA, the CDR3 is TGCAGTGCACGGACTAGCGGGGGAAACATTCGGTACTTC.

The chain has TRBV10-3 and TRBJ2-2; possibly TRBD1 for D (6 bases). V was cut by 1 base and J by 0 bases, with 12 bases left in between. Germline V gives CDR1 ENHRY, CDR2 SYGVKD. The CDR3 has 17 amino acids. The CDR3 nucleotides read TGTGCCATCAGTGAGTACGGACAGTCTTCGAACACCGGGGAGCTGTTTTTT. Residues: CAISEYGQSSNTGELFF.

In its sample, this clonotype was seen many times. The chain combines TRBV24-1 with TRBJ2-5, with D perhaps assigned TRBD1 or TRBD2 (5 bases each). CDR1 and CDR2 from the germline V gene are KGHDR and SFDVKD. V lost 5 bases, J lost 4 bases, and 16 bases lay in between. The CDR3 runs 15 residues. The CDR3 nucleotides read TGTGCCACCAGTGCCCACGGGACGGGGAGAGAGACCCAGTACTTC. This encodes CATSAHGTGRETQYF.

This clonotype was seen repeatedly, ten times or more. The J gene is TRBJ1-2, the V gene TRBV7-2; the D is unclear. This CDR3 region has 15 residues. V was shortened by 1 base and J by 0 bases, with 9 bases between the two germline ends. The germline V gene has CDR1 SGHTA and CDR2 FQGNSA. CDR3 amino acids: CASSLGSATNYGYTF. The CDR3 DNA reads TGTGCCAGCAGCTTAGGGTCTGCAACTAACTATGGCTACACCTTC.

The chain carries TRBV25-1 and TRBJ1-5; 8 nucleotides agree with TRBD1. V gave up 3 bases and J gave up 4 bases; unmatched junction bases: 2. Germline V gene data show CDR1 as MGHDK and CDR2 as SYGVNS. CDR3 length: 14 amino acids. This CDR3 is CASSETGENQPQHF. CDR3 coding DNA: TGTGCCAGCAGTGAGACAGGGGAAAATCAGCCCCAGCATTTT.

This clonotype has ten or more counts. The chain is built from TRBV9 and TRBJ2-7, with 7 bases lining up with TRBD2. The CDR3 consists of 14 residues. With V trimmed by 0 bases and J by 1 base, 1 base remained unmatched. Germline values: CDR1 SGDLS, CDR2 YYNGEE. CDR3 region: CASSVGEGSYEQYF. The CDR3 nucleotides read TGTGCCAGCAGCGTAGGGGAGGGGTCCTACGAGCAGTACTTC.

This clonotype has at least ten counts. The rearrangement uses TRBV11-2 and TRBJ2-7; D is undetermined. The CDR3 sequence is 12 residues long. Trimming removed 4 bases at V and 3 bases at J, with 7 bases between. Germline V CDR1 and CDR2: SGHAT, FQNNGV. The CDR3 coding sequence is TGTGCCAGCAGCTACAGCAACTACGAGCAGTACTTC. It encodes CASSYSNYEQYF.

This clonotype was seen many times. The chain carries TRBV7-9 and TRBJ2-1; D may be TRBD1 (6 bases). CDR3 size: 15 residues. Trimming took off 5 bases at V and 7 bases at J, with 18 bases between the two ends. Germline CDR1 reads SEHNR; CDR2 reads FQNEAQ (reference sequence). The CDR3 nucleotides read TGTGCCAGCAGCGCCGAATCGATGGGGGCGAATGAGCAGTTCTTC. It translates to CASSAESMGANEQFF.

Points on this clonotype: A much larger clone sits a single nucleotide away, making a read error possible. The chain joins TRBV3-1 to TRBJ2-7; D gene uncertain. The CDR3 is made up of 13 amino acids. Germline V lookup: CDR1 LGHDT, CDR2 YNNKEL (reference sequence). The CDR3, as DNA: TGTGCCAGCAGCCCGGACGGGTCCTGCGAGCAGTACTTC. Encoded protein: CASSPDGSCEQYF.

The J gene is TRBJ2-2, the V gene TRBV7-3, with 9 bases that match TRBD2. With 2 bases clipped from V and 3 bases from J, the junction kept 10 bases outside the gene matches. The CDR3 contains 18 residues. Looked up from germline, CDR1 is SGHTA and CDR2 is FQGTGA. CDR3 sequence reads: CASSLLSAGGSHTGELFF. Written as DNA, the CDR3 is TGTGCCAGCAGCTTACTAAGTGCGGGGGGGAGTCACACCGGGGAGCTGTTTTTT.

This clonotype was counted many times. The chain combines TRBV5-8 with TRBJ2-2, with D uncertain. V gave up 0 bases and J gave up 2 bases, with 5 bases separating them. Germline CDR1 SGHTS, CDR2 YDEGEE. The CDR3 runs 14 residues. This CDR3 is CASSLDHNTGELFF. As DNA, the CDR3 is TGTGCCAGCAGCTTGGATCATAACACCGGGGAGCTGTTTTTT. The whole variable domain, remainder taken from reference TRBV5-8 and TRBJ2-2, is EAGVTQSPTHLIKTRGQQATLRCSPISGHTSVYWYQQALGLGLQFLLWYDEGEERNRGNFPPRFSGRQFPNYSSELNVNALELEDSALYLCASSLDHNTGELFFGEGSRLTVL.

This clonotype was found many times. This sequence joins TRBV12-3 or TRBV12-4 and TRBJ2-7; TRBD1 is a possible D gene (6 bases). V was clipped by 6 bases and J by 6 bases, with 9 bases between them. The CDR3 has 11 amino acids. CDR3 nucleotide sequence: TGTGCCAGCAGCTGGGGGCTCGAGCAGTACTTC. This translates into CASSWGLEQYF.

Ten or more counts support this clonotype. The chain couples TRBV15 to TRBJ2-3; D remains ambiguous. Trimming left V 1 base short and J 4 bases short, with 9 bases between. CDR1 LNHNV and CDR2 YYDKDF come from the germline V gene (reference sequence). The CDR3 covers 14 residues. The CDR3 sequence is CATSRVRFSDTQYF. The CDR3 DNA reads TGTGCCACCAGCAGAGTGAGGTTTTCAGATACGCAGTATTTT.

This clonotype was detected ten times or more. This rearrangement joins TRBV19 to TRBJ2-1; D might be TRBD1 or TRBD2, each matching 5 bases. Germline V gene sequence: CDR1 LNHDA, CDR2 SQIVND (reference sequence). V was trimmed by 8 bases and J by 4 bases, leaving 21 bases between them. The CDR3 spans 16 residues. The CDR3 loop is CASQAAGTGVYNEQFF. The CDR3 DNA reads TGTGCCAGTCAGGCCGCCGGGACCGGGGTATACAATGAGCAGTTCTTC.

This clonotype was counted at least ten times. The chain has TRBV10-2 and TRBJ2-3; D uncertain. Germline values: CDR1 WSHSY, CDR2 SAAADI. V was shortened by 3 bases and J by 6 bases, with 10 bases between the two germline ends. CDR3 length: 13 amino acids. CDR3 in amino acids: CASSELPLDTQYF. As DNA, the CDR3 is TGCGCCAGCAGTGAACTGCCTCTGGATACGCAGTATTTT.

This clonotype came up many times. The chain recombines TRBV3-1 with TRBJ2-7, with 9 positions matching TRBD1. Germline values: CDR1 LGHDT, CDR2 YNNKEL (reference sequence). The length of the CDR3 is 14 residues. V lost 4 bases, J lost 7 bases, and 8 bases stayed unmatched. The CDR3 DNA reads TGTGCCAGCAGCCCAACAGGGGGCGGGTGGGAGCAGTACTTC. It yields the protein CASSPTGGGWEQYF.